Listed here are 24 T cell receptor beta chains from one sample, sequenced in a study of T-cell reconstitution after alpha-beta-depleted transplantation in children. Preparing the TCRbeta library involved the use of unique molecular identifiers. MiXCR was run by TCRdb on the PCR reads, yielding one entry per CDR3 protein. This sample has some 640,000 distinct CDR3 sequences, with around 17% found just once. Sequencing used PBMCs from the stem cell graft donor, obtained from the stem cell graft. The receptors derive from a human donor who donated a stem cell graft to a child with acute myeloid leukemia.

The gene calls are TRBV20-1 and TRBJ2-7; D not resolved. This CDR3 has 16 amino acids. CDR1 is DFQATT, CDR2 SNEGSKA, per germline (reference sequence). DNA for the CDR3: TGCTGTGCTAGAGGATCGACCCCCAGGAGCTCCTACGAGCAGTACGTC. This translates into CCARGSTPRSSYEQYV.

V and J are TRBV11-3 and TRBJ2-3, with TRBD1 matching 8 bases. The CDR3 length is 17 residues. V was clipped by 5 bases and J by 2 bases; unmatched bases: 12. The germline V gene encodes CDR1 SGHNT and CDR2 YENEEA. The CDR3 region has the DNA TGTGCCAGCAGCACCCGACAGGGGACAAGACTCACAGATACGCAGTATTTT. Protein: CASSTRQGTRLTDTQYF.

Ten or more counts support this clonotype. CDR3 coding DNA: TGTGCCAGCAGCCACGACAGGGATGGGGTTACGCAGTATTTT. As protein: CASSHDRDGVTQYF. The V gene is TRBV12-3 or TRBV12-4, the J gene TRBJ2-3; TRBD1 agrees at 7 bases. The CDR3 totals 14 residues. Trimming at V came to 6 bases and at J to 8 bases, leaving 11 bases not matched to a gene.

The chain couples TRBV28 to TRBJ1-5, with TRBD1 matching over 7 bases. The CDR3 is 14 amino acids. Germline trimming cut 5 bases from V and 11 bases from J; bases unmatched to any gene: 12. Germline CDR1 and CDR2: MDHEN and SYDVKM. Written as DNA, the CDR3 is TGTGCCAGCAGTCTTGACAGGGTCAAGGGGGCCCAGCATTTT. Its protein product is CASSLDRVKGAQHF.

In this sample, this clonotype turned up many times. The CDR3 DNA reads TGTGCCAGCAGCTGGGAGAGGGGGTACTCCTACGAGCAGTACGTC. This translates into CASSWERGYSYEQYV. V gene TRBV9 combines with J gene TRBJ2-7, with a possible D match to TRBD1 (6 bases). The V gene lost 4 bases and the J gene lost 0 bases, with 14 bases spanning the gap. Per germline, CDR1 SGDLS and CDR2 YYNGEE. The CDR3 totals 15 residues.

Comments on this clonotype: This clone may be a read error of a much larger clone one base away. The V call is TRBV20-1, the J call TRBJ2-7, with a possible D match to TRBD2 (5 bases). CDR3 size: 14 residues. Germline values: CDR1 DFQATT, CDR2 SNEGSKA (reference sequence). This CDR3 is CSTRDTSGTYEQYV. As DNA, the CDR3 is TGCAGTACTAGAGATACATCTGGTACCTACGAGCAGTACGTC.

The V call is TRBV18, the J call TRBJ2-4, with D possibly being TRBD1 or TRBD2 (6 bases each). The CDR3 extends over 19 amino acids. Germline CDR1 is KGHSH and CDR2 is LQKENI. Trimming took 2 bases from V and 8 from J, leaving 28 bases between them. The CDR3 nucleotides read TGTGCCAGCTCACCAGAGGACCGCCTGTTCGGGGGCCCTGGAGACATTCAGTACTTC. It codes for CASSPEDRLFGGPGDIQYF.

This chain connects TRBV2 to TRBJ2-7; weak D call: TRBD2 (5 bases). Germline-derived CDR1 and CDR2 are SNHLY and FYNNEI. This CDR3 has 12 residues. Between the trimmed V and J ends, which lost 7 bases and 9 bases, there was a span of 16 bases. The DNA for the CDR3 is TGTGCCAGCACGCTTACGGGGTGGAGGCAGTACGTC. The encoded protein is CASTLTGWRQYV.

Many counts were recorded for this clonotype. V gene TRBV20-1 combines with J gene TRBJ2-2; D is unclear. There are 12 residues in the CDR3. V lost 7 bases, J lost 1 base, and 7 bases lay in between. Germline CDR1 reads DFQATT; CDR2 reads SNEGSKA (reference sequence). Written as DNA, the CDR3 is TGCAGTGTCCCTCGGAACACCGGGGAGCTGTTTTTT. Translated, it gives CSVPRNTGELFF.

This clonotype turned up a few times. The chain's CDR3 is CASSLTVPYNEQFF. The CDR3 DNA reads as TGTGCCAGCAGTTTAACGGTACCCTACAATGAGCAGTTCTTC. V usage is TRBV7-6 and J usage is TRBJ2-1; no clear D. Germline V gene lookup returns CDR1 SGHVS and CDR2 FNYEAQ. Between the trimmed V and J ends, which lost 6 bases and 2 bases, there was a span of 11 bases. The CDR3 consists of 14 residues. The entire variable domain, with the rest obtained from reference TRBV7-6 and TRBJ2-1, is as follows: GAGVSQSPRYKVTKRGQDVALRCDPISGHVSLYWYRQALGQGPEFLTYFNYEAQQDKSGLPNDRFSAERPEGSISTLTIQRTEQRDSAMYRCASSLTVPYNEQFFGPGTRLTVL.

There are many counts of this clonotype. The rearrangement uses TRBV7-2 and TRBJ2-7; D remains ambiguous. This CDR3 is built from 11 residues. Looked up from germline, CDR1 is SGHTA and CDR2 is FQGNSA. Trimming pared 6 bases from V and 7 bases from J, leaving 10 bases between. CDR3 sequence: CASSRFEEQYF. The CDR3 DNA sequence: TGTGCCAGCAGTCGCTTTGAAGAGCAGTACTTC. Using reference TRBV7-2 and TRBJ2-7 for the parts outside the CDR3, the full variable domain is GAGVSQSPSNKVTEKGKDVELRCDPISGHTALYWYRQSLGQGLEFLIYFQGNSAPDKSGLPSDRFSAERTGGSVSTLTIQRTQQEDSAVYLCASSRFEEQYFGPGTRLTVT.

The rearrangement links TRBV20-1 to TRBJ1-3; no firm D call. The CDR3 consists of 15 residues. Trimming removed 2 bases at V and 0 bases at J, with 11 bases between. CDR1 and CDR2 from the germline V gene are DFQATT and SNEGSKA (reference sequence). The CDR3 loop reads CSARSRSSSGNTIYF. The CDR3 bases are TGCAGTGCTAGATCCCGGTCCAGCTCTGGAAACACCATATATTTT.

The chain links TRBV7-2 to TRBJ1-1; 8 positions match TRBD1. V was pared by 6 bases and J by 1 base, with 7 bases of the junction left unmatched. CDR3 length: 15 residues. Germline lookup yields CDR1 SGHTA and CDR2 FQGNSA. CDR3 protein: CASRRQTGENTEAFF. CDR3 in DNA: TGTGCCAGCAGGAGACAGACAGGGGAGAACACTGAAGCTTTCTTT.

This rearrangement joins TRBV20-1 to TRBJ2-1; D is tentatively TRBD1 or TRBD2 (6 bases each). This CDR3 spans 17 amino acids. The germline V gene has CDR1 DFQATT and CDR2 SNEGSKA (reference sequence). The V gene lost 3 bases and the J gene lost 1 base, with 19 bases spanning the gap. In DNA, the CDR3 is TGCAGTGCTAGGACGGGGGCGAACCTAAAATCCTACAATGAGCAGTTCTTC. Translation: CSARTGANLKSYNEQFF.

This clonotype was picked up many times. The chain is built from TRBV12-3 or TRBV12-4 and TRBJ2-1; D not certain. The CDR3 consists of 12 residues. V was cut by 3 bases and J by 6 bases, with 6 bases left in between. Here the CDR3 reads CASSFSTNEQFF. The CDR3 region has the DNA TGTGCCAGCAGTTTTTCTACCAATGAGCAGTTCTTC.

This clonotype was detected ten times or more. The chain combines TRBV12-3 or TRBV12-4 with TRBJ1-5; D uncertain. The V and J ends lost 2 bases and 3 bases respectively, with 8 bases between them. This CDR3 comprises 14 residues. The CDR3 DNA reads TGTGCCAGCAGTTTAACTGTAACCAATCAGCCCCAGCATTTT. Its protein is CASSLTVTNQPQHF.

There are many counts of this clonotype. The V gene is TRBV6-1, the J gene TRBJ2-7, with 8 nucleotides matching TRBD1. The CDR3 totals 14 residues. Per germline, CDR1 MNHNS and CDR2 SASEGT. V lost 6 bases, J lost 3 bases, and 7 bases stayed unmatched. Written as DNA, the CDR3 is TGTGCCAGCAGCCGGGATGACAGGGGCTACGAGCAGTACGTC. It codes for CASSRDDRGYEQYV.

This clonotype has ten or more counts. This chain joins TRBV20-1 and TRBJ1-3, with D perhaps TRBD1 (5 bases). The CDR3 totals 14 residues. V dropped 7 bases and J dropped 4 bases, with 17 bases sitting between them. Germline V gene data show CDR1 as DFQATT and CDR2 as SNEGSKA (reference sequence). CDR3 nucleotides: TGCAGTGTCAAGACAGCGAATTCCGGAAACACCATATATTTT. It specifies CSVKTANSGNTIYF.

This clonotype has only a few counts. This chain joins TRBV12-3 or TRBV12-4 and TRBJ1-4; the D is unclear. This CDR3 contains 16 residues. V was shortened by 5 bases and J by 8 bases, with 21 bases between the two germline ends. CDR3 loop: CASSPSSSGSKEKLFF. The CDR3 DNA is TGTGCCAGCAGTCCTTCCAGTTCCGGGTCGAAGGAAAAACTGTTTTTT.

Note on this clonotype: This may be a read error: a much more frequent sequence differs by one nucleotide. This sequence joins TRBV20-1 and TRBJ2-5; D perhaps matches TRBD1 (5 bases). The germline CDR1 and CDR2 sequences are DFQATT and SNEGSKA (reference sequence). The length of the CDR3 is 11 residues. The CDR3 nucleotides are TGCGGTGCTGGGGCCCAAGAGACCCAGTACTTC. Translating gives CGAGAQETQYF.

The table lists this clonotype with a few counts. This sequence joins TRBV12-3 or TRBV12-4 and TRBJ2-3; 9 nucleotides match TRBD2. J was trimmed by 2 bases and V by 2 bases; bases with no gene match: 8. This CDR3 region has 17 residues. In nucleotides, the CDR3 is TGTGCCAGCAGTTTACTCCCACTAGCGGGTCCCACAGATACGCAGTATTTT. Protein: CASSLLPLAGPTDTQYF.

This clonotype came up a few times. V and J are TRBV5-5 and TRBJ2-2, with D possibly being TRBD1 (6 bases). Germline CDR1 SGHKS, CDR2 YYEKEE (reference sequence). The CDR3 has 13 residues. V was cut by 10 bases and J by 1 base, with 11 bases left in between. The CDR3 is CAGGQLNTGELFF. CDR3 bases: TGTGCCGGGGGACAACTGAACACCGGGGAGCTGTTTTTT.

V usage is TRBV15 and J usage is TRBJ1-4; the match to TRBD1 covers 8 bases. Looked up from germline, CDR1 is LNHNV and CDR2 is YYDKDF (reference sequence). The CDR3 length is 14 residues. With 3 bases clipped from V and 8 bases from J, the junction kept 5 bases outside the gene matches. CDR3 loop: CATSSPGTGEKLFF. CDR3 coding DNA: TGTGCCACCAGCAGCCCCGGGACAGGCGAAAAACTGTTTTTT.

The V call is TRBV5-1, the J call TRBJ2-1; D call uncertain. Deletions cut 2 bases from V and 5 bases from J, with 8 bases between. The CDR3 consists of 13 residues. Germline CDR1 is SGHRS and CDR2 is YFSETQ. DNA of the CDR3: TGCGCCAGCAGCTTAGAAGCGCACAATGAGCAGTTCTTC. Encoded protein: CASSLEAHNEQFF.